The clone carrying this T cell receptor (beta chain) was recorded a few times. Its specificity is not known. J lost 2 bases, V lost 3 bases, and 7 bases had no gene match. Per the germline V gene, CDR1 is MDHEN and CDR2 is SYDVKM. The CDR3 spans 16 residues. These data are taken from a study of human T cells and chemical hapten exposure. Study-wide results and limits: TCRs whose frequency exceeded 1 in 1000 remained the same following DPC sensitization.

Authors' analysis steps: From 23,224 to 690,600 TCRs were found per sample, with a median of approximately 96,000. A single record per CDR3 protein comes from TCRdb applying MiXCR to the RACE reads. TCRdb, rather than the study authors, made the V and J calls. The repertoire holds under 200,000 distinct CDR3 sequences, with nearly 30% as singletons. Time point described: pre-sensitization, week 0. The treatment is: therapeutic diphenylcyclopropenone sensitization with weekly scalp DPC. The authors' total RNA extraction used unfractionated whole blood. V is TRBV28 and J is TRBJ2-1; TRBD2 aligns across 7 bases. The source of this sequence is a woman in her thirties with alopecia areata. Some clones in this sample may be carry-over from other donors' samples. The input for sequencing was whole blood, taken in connection with sensitization to the hapten diphenylcyclopropenone (DPC). For the CDR3, the DNA is TGTGCCAGCAGTTTTTCCGCTAGCGGCACCTACAATGAGCAGTTCTTC. This codes for CASSFSASGTYNEQFF.